This TCR beta chain was obtained from a study of T-cell memory formation after mild COVID-19. Using its own MiXCR run on the 5' RACE reads, TCRdb lists one record per CDR3 protein. The sample has roughly 560,000 distinct CDR3 sequences; 20% are singletons. Sequencing was done on a sample of PBMCs or a T cell subset sorted from them (not recorded which). This sequence was found in an adult woman who had mild COVID-19 (a few samples of this study predate the infection). Cell type and time point are not known.

The CDR3 sequence is CASSESGGSYNEQFF. The CDR3 DNA reads TGCGCCAGCAGTGAGTCTGGCGGAAGCTACAATGAGCAGTTCTTC. The chain combines TRBV10-2 with TRBJ2-1; D gene uncertain. V lost 0 bases, J lost 3 bases, and 9 bases lay in between. CDR1 and CDR2 from the germline V gene are WSHSY and SAAADI. This CDR3 comprises 15 residues.